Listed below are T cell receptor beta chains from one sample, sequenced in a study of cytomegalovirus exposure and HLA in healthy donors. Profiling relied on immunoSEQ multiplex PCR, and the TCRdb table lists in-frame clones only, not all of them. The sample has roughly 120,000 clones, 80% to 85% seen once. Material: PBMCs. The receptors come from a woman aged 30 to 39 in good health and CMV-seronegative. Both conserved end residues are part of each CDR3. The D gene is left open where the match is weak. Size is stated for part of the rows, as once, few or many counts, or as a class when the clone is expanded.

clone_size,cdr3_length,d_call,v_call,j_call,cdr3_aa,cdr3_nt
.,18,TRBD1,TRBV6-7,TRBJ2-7,CASSYSRGGHGESYEQYF,TGTGCCAGCAGTTACTCACGAGGGGGCCACGGAGAATCCTACGAGCAGTACTTC
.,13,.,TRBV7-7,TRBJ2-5,CASSTGLQETQYF,TGTGCCAGCAGCACCGGGTTACAAGAGACCCAGTACTTC
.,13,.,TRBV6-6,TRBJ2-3,CASSHQVADTQYF,TGTGCCAGCAGCCATCAGGTCGCTGATACGCAGTATTTT
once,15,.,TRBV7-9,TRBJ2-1,CASRWTFSSYNEQFF,TGTGCCAGCAGGTGGACATTTAGCTCCTACAATGAGCAGTTCTTC
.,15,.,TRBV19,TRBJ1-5,CASSMGGRSNQPQHF,TGTGCCAGTAGTATGGGGGGAAGGAGCAATCAGCCCCAGCATTTT
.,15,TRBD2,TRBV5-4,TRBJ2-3,CASSRAGASTDTQYF,TGTGCCAGCAGCAGAGCGGGGGCTAGCACAGATACGCAGTATTTT
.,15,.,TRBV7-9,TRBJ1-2,CASTTRTVLGYGYTF,TGTGCCAGCACCACCCGGACAGTCTTGGGCTATGGCTACACCTTC
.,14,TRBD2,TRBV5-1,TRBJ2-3,CASTTSGGGDTQYF,TGCGCCAGCACCACTAGCGGGGGAGGGGATACGCAGTATTTT
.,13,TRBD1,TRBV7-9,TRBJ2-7,CASSFGTAYEQYF,TGTGCCAGCAGCTTTGGGACAGCCTACGAGCAGTACTTC
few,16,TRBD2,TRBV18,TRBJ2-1,CASSPISRLADNEQFF,TGTGCCAGCTCACCAATCTCGCGACTAGCGGATAATGAGCAGTTCTTC
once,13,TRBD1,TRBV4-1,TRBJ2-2,CASRNRGRGELFF,TGCGCCAGCAGGAACAGGGGCCGCGGGGAGCTGTTTTTT
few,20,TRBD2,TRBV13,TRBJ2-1,CASSFFGASGRARRRSEQFF,TGTGCCAGCAGCTTTTTCGGGGCTAGCGGGAGGGCCAGGAGACGGAGTGAGCAGTTCTTC
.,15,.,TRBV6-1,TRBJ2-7,CASSLRDIMPYEQYF,TGTGCCAGCAGTCTCCGGGACATAATGCCCTACGAGCAGTACTTC